One and the same sample provided the 29 T cell receptor beta chains below, sequenced in a study of T cell changes during pregnancy in multiple sclerosis. Produced via immunoSEQ multiplex PCR; TCRdb's table is partial and in-frame only. The data show more than 80,000 clones, roughly 90% seen once. This material consisted of peripheral blood, taken after pregnancy. These receptors all stem from a female donor with multiple sclerosis, enrolled in a pregnancy study.

The J gene is TRBJ1-5, the V gene TRBV6-5; D unresolved. V was cut by 6 bases and J by 4 bases, with 13 bases left in between. The CDR3 runs 14 residues. From germline, CDR1 is MNHEY and CDR2 SVGAGI. CDR3 in amino acids: CASSLSPRNQPQHF. The CDR3 DNA is TGTGCCAGCAGCCTTAGTCCCCGAAATCAGCCCCAGCATTTT.

This chain uses TRBV28 with TRBJ1-5; D remains unclear. Germline V gives CDR1 MDHEN, CDR2 SYDVKM. The CDR3 runs 10 residues. Trimming left V 6 bases short and J 6 bases short, with 3 bases between. Written as DNA, the CDR3 is TGTGCCAGCAGCGGTCAGCCCCAGCATTTT. Amino acid sequence: CASSGQPQHF.

Written as DNA, the CDR3 is TGTGCCAGCAGTTACGGGACTAGCGGGAGAGGTGAGCAGTTCTTC. It encodes CASSYGTSGRGEQFF. The chain recombines TRBV6-5 with TRBJ2-1; the match to TRBD2 covers 14 bases. Trimming removed 2 bases from V and 9 bases from J; junction bases left unmatched: 3. The CDR3 contains 15 residues. CDR1 and CDR2 (germline): MNHEY, SVGAGI.

The V call is TRBV7-3, the J call TRBJ2-1, with TRBD2 matching over 13 bases. V lost 5 bases and J lost 5; bases outside the gene matches: 6. Germline CDR1 is SGHTA and CDR2 is FQGTGA. This CDR3 is built from 16 residues. The CDR3 protein is CASSLLGLAGDNEQFF. DNA for the CDR3: TGTGCCAGCAGCCTCCTCGGACTAGCGGGAGACAATGAGCAGTTCTTC.

V usage is TRBV7-6 and J usage is TRBJ2-7; 9 bases align to TRBD1. This CDR3 is 15 amino acids long. The germline CDR1 and CDR2 sequences are SGHVS and FNYEAQ. The junction had 7 bases not matched to a gene; V was cut back by 4 bases and J by 3 bases. The CDR3 loop is CASSSRQGGYYEQYF. CDR3 DNA: TGTGCCAGCAGCTCCAGACAGGGGGGGTACTACGAGCAGTACTTC.

V gene TRBV9 combines with J gene TRBJ2-3; 8 bases are shared with TRBD1. This CDR3 is built from 17 residues. CDR1 is SGDLS, CDR2 YYNGEE, per germline. V shed 5 bases and J 0 bases; nucleotides not matched to a gene: 11. CDR3 sequence (DNA): TGTGCCAGCAGTACTACCGGGACAGGTACTAGCACAGATACGCAGTATTTT. Translating gives CASSTTGTGTSTDTQYF.

The V and J genes are TRBV7-2 and TRBJ2-3, with 7 bases aligning to TRBD1. The germline V gene encodes CDR1 SGHTA and CDR2 FQGNSA. Trimming cost V 4 bases and J 3 bases; bases outside gene matches: 4. This CDR3 spans 14 amino acids. In DNA, the CDR3 is TGTGCCAGCAGCTGGGCCAGGGGGACAGATACGCAGTATTTT. It is translated as CASSWARGTDTQYF.

The chain has TRBV27 and TRBJ2-2; D is perhaps TRBD1 (7 bases). CDR3 size: 18 residues. Per the germline V gene, CDR1 is MNHEY and CDR2 is SMNVEV (reference sequence). V was pared by 6 bases and J by 3 bases, with 23 bases between. This chain's CDR3 is CASSHFAPGDSYTGELFF. Here the CDR3 DNA reads TGTGCCAGCAGCCACTTCGCACCGGGGGACAGCTACACCGGGGAGCTGTTTTTT.

This sequence joins TRBV19 and TRBJ2-7; TRBD2 aligns across 10 bases. J gave up 2 bases and V 4 bases, and 5 bases lay outside the gene matches. Looked up from germline, CDR1 is LNHDA and CDR2 is SQIVND (reference sequence). The CDR3 loop spans 15 amino acids. The CDR3: CASSRLAGGPYEQYF. CDR3 in DNA: TGTGCCAGTAGTAGGTTAGCGGGAGGTCCCTACGAGCAGTACTTC.

The gene calls are TRBV6-1 and TRBJ2-3; the match to TRBD2 covers 9 bases. Germline CDR1 and CDR2: MNHNS and SASEGT. Unmatched junction bases numbered 2, after V lost 2 bases and J lost 2 bases. The CDR3 sequence is 15 residues long. CDR3 bases: TGTGCCAGCAGTGAACCTAGCGGGAACACAGATACGCAGTATTTT. Its protein product is CASSEPSGNTDTQYF.

This clone was detected once. The chain links TRBV7-3 to TRBJ2-2; D gene unclear. The CDR3 has 14 amino acids. Germline assignment: CDR1 SGHTA and CDR2 FQGTGA. The ends were cut back, 3 bases at V and 4 bases at J, with 9 bases in the middle. The CDR3 reads CASSFRVATGELFF. The CDR3 DNA reads as TGTGCCAGCAGCTTCCGGGTCGCCACCGGGGAGCTGTTTTTT.

The genes are TRBV7-9 and TRBJ1-2; 8 bases line up with TRBD1. V dropped 10 bases and J dropped 3; count of bases not matched to a gene: 7. The length of the CDR3 is 13 residues. Germline-derived CDR1 and CDR2 are SEHNR and FQNEAQ (reference sequence). The CDR3 region is CAINRGIDYGYTF. The DNA of the CDR3 is TGTGCCATCAACAGGGGGATCGACTATGGCTACACCTTC.

The chain is built from TRBV2 and TRBJ1-2; maybe TRBD1 (5 bases). With 8 bases removed from V and 2 bases from J, the gap between germline ends came to 12 bases. CDR1 SNHLY and CDR2 FYNNEI come from the germline V gene. The CDR3 has 13 amino acids. DNA of the CDR3: TGTGCCAGCGGAGTGACAGACAACTATGGCTACACCTTC. Translated, it gives CASGVTDNYGYTF.

This clone has a single count. The chain joins TRBV18 to TRBJ1-2; 10 positions match TRBD1. The junction had 7 bases not matched to a gene; V was cut back by 2 bases and J by 7 bases. The germline CDR1 and CDR2 sequences are KGHSH and LQKENI. CDR3 length: 15 residues. The DNA of the CDR3 is TGTGCCAGCTCACCAGACGACAGGGGGCTGATTGGCTACACCTTC. It translates to CASSPDDRGLIGYTF.

This clone was seen just once. J is TRBJ2-5 and V is TRBV2, with a possible D match to TRBD2 (6 bases). This CDR3 has 14 amino acids. V lost 8 bases to trimming and J lost 1 base, with 14 bases between them. Germline lookup yields CDR1 SNHLY and CDR2 FYNNEI. Here the CDR3 DNA reads TGTGCCAGCCGGGGGATAGTAAGCCAAGAGACCCAGTACTTC. This encodes CASRGIVSQETQYF.

Here the CDR3 reads CASSLGHTTNEKLFF. The CDR3 DNA is TGCGCCAGCAGCTTGGGGCATACAACTAATGAAAAACTGTTTTTT. The rearrangement uses TRBV5-1 and TRBJ1-4; unclear D gene. Trimming left V 0 bases short and J 0 bases short, with 6 bases between. Germline V CDR1 and CDR2: SGHRS, YFSETQ. The CDR3 has 15 amino acids.

This clone was seen a single time. J is TRBJ1-1 and V is TRBV27, with D possibly matching TRBD1 (5 bases). The V end was cut by 5 bases, the J end by 0 bases, with 13 bases between. The CDR3 covers 15 residues. Germline V gene data show CDR1 as MNHEY and CDR2 as SMNVEV (reference sequence). CDR3 DNA sequence: TGTGCCAGCAGTCTGTATGGGGGGGTGAACACTGAAGCTTTCTTT. This codes for CASSLYGGVNTEAFF.

The chain is built from TRBV4-1 and TRBJ2-2; 9 bases agree with TRBD1. The CDR3 has 15 amino acids. The trim removed 6 bases at V and 4 bases at J, leaving 6 bases unmatched. Germline V lookup: CDR1 MGHRA, CDR2 YSYEKL. The CDR3 bases are TGCGCCAGCAGAGGCAACAGGGGGCTCACCGGGGAGCTGTTTTTT. Protein sequence: CASRGNRGLTGELFF.

The chain couples TRBV5-1 to TRBJ1-2, with 8 bases matching TRBD1. After removal of 0 bases from V and 5 bases from J, the junction contained 3 bases not matched to a gene. Germline loops: CDR1 SGHRS, CDR2 YFSETQ. The CDR3 is 14 amino acids. The CDR3 reads CASSLGDRGYGYTF. CDR3 bases: TGCGCCAGCAGCTTGGGTGACAGGGGATATGGCTACACCTTC.

The chain couples TRBV11-2 to TRBJ2-7; 8 nucleotides match TRBD1. The germline V gene encodes CDR1 SGHAT and CDR2 FQNNGV. The CDR3 consists of 17 residues. The J segment lost 4 bases and the V segment lost 1 base, leaving 12 bases of the junction unmatched. The CDR3 bases are TGTGCCAGCAGCTTAGTATCCGGGACAGGCTATCCTTACGAGCAGTACTTC. This sequence encodes CASSLVSGTGYPYEQYF.

This chain links TRBV4-1 with TRBJ1-1, with D maybe TRBD1 (6 bases). Trimming took 0 bases from V and 10 from J, leaving 15 bases between them. The CDR3 sequence is 14 residues long. Germline CDR1 and CDR2: MGHRA and YSYEKL. The CDR3 DNA reads TGCGCCAGCAGCCAAGAAATACGTGGACAGAGAGCTTTCTTT. Protein sequence: CASSQEIRGQRAFF.

The V call is TRBV27, the J call TRBJ2-3; 9 nucleotides align to TRBD1. Germline V lookup: CDR1 MNHEY, CDR2 SMNVEV (reference sequence). J was trimmed by 1 base and V by 3 bases; bases with no gene match: 2. CDR3 size: 15 residues. The CDR3 spells CASSFWDRGTDTQYF. The CDR3 DNA sequence: TGTGCCAGCAGTTTCTGGGACAGGGGCACAGATACGCAGTATTTT.

In nucleotides, the CDR3 is TGTGCCAGCAGTCCCCGAGGTCCCCGGGGGTCTGGAAACACCATATATTTT. Its translation is CASSPRGPRGSGNTIYF. The V call is TRBV28, the J call TRBJ1-3; the D gene is possibly TRBD1 (5 bases). CDR3 length equals 17 residues. The germline V gene has CDR1 MDHEN and CDR2 SYDVKM. The V and J ends lost 5 bases and 1 base respectively, with 18 bases between them.

The chain recombines TRBV19 with TRBJ2-7; tentatively, D is TRBD1 (6 bases). Per germline, CDR1 LNHDA and CDR2 SQIVND (reference sequence). The V gene lost 3 bases and the J gene lost 0 bases, with 9 bases spanning the gap. CDR3 size: 14 residues. The CDR3 loop is CASSIDRSSYEQYF. CDR3 bases: TGTGCCAGTAGTATTGACAGGAGCTCCTACGAGCAGTACTTC.

The rearrangement joins TRBV19 to TRBJ1-1, with D possibly being TRBD1 (5 bases). V lost 5 bases and J lost 0, with 10 bases in between. Germline-derived CDR1 and CDR2 are LNHDA and SQIVND (reference sequence). The CDR3 runs 14 residues. The CDR3 spells CASSVQGVNTEAFF. The CDR3 coding sequence is TGTGCCAGTAGTGTCCAGGGTGTGAACACTGAAGCTTTCTTT.

V gene TRBV29-1 combines with J gene TRBJ2-3; D gene unclear. Looked up from germline, CDR1 is SQVTM and CDR2 is ANQGSEA. V lost 4 bases and J 0 bases, leaving 5 bases between the germline ends. The CDR3 totals 12 residues. CDR3 nucleotide sequence: TGCAGCGTTGTTCCGAGCACAGATACGCAGTATTTT. As protein: CSVVPSTDTQYF.

The chain joins TRBV29-1 to TRBJ1-2; D not certain. The germline CDR1 and CDR2 sequences are SQVTM and ANQGSEA. V gave up 5 bases and J gave up 2 bases, with 12 bases separating them. This CDR3 region has 13 residues. The CDR3 here is CSVFEGRNYGYTF. CDR3 bases: TGCAGCGTTTTTGAAGGGAGGAACTATGGCTACACCTTC.

V is TRBV4-1 and J is TRBJ2-1; 9 bases map to TRBD1. Trimming at V came to 2 bases and at J to 3 bases, leaving 5 bases not matched to a gene. Germline V gene data show CDR1 as MGHRA and CDR2 as YSYEKL. The CDR3 is 16 residues long. The CDR3 spells CASSQIQGAHYNEQFF. CDR3 coding DNA: TGCGCCAGCAGCCAAATACAGGGGGCCCACTACAATGAGCAGTTCTTC.

This chain uses TRBV9 with TRBJ2-1; possibly TRBD1 for D (5 bases). Germline CDR1 is SGDLS and CDR2 is YYNGEE. V was shortened by 3 bases and J by 0 bases, with 10 bases between the two germline ends. The CDR3 runs 15 residues. The chain's CDR3 is CASSETESSYNEQFF. In nucleotides, the CDR3 is TGTGCCAGCAGCGAGACAGAGAGCTCCTACAATGAGCAGTTCTTC.